Below, 5 T cell receptor beta chains from the same sample are listed, as sequenced in a study of cytomegalovirus exposure and HLA in healthy donors. PCR primers comprised 60 Vbeta and 13 Jbeta primers. Clones were sequenced by immunoSEQ multiplex PCR, and TCRdb holds only the in-frame ones, with some missing. The sample consists of about 94,000 clones, more than 75% of them appearing once. Material for sequencing was PBMCs. The receptors derive from a woman aged 55-69 years in good health and CMV-seronegative.

This clone was detected only a few times. The chain carries TRBV9 and TRBJ2-7; 9 bases are shared with TRBD1. Germline V gene lookup returns CDR1 SGDLS and CDR2 YYNGEE. With 0 bases clipped from V and 7 bases from J, the junction kept 2 bases outside the gene matches. There are 13 residues in the CDR3. CDR3 DNA: TGTGCCAGCAGCGTAGCCGGGACAGGGGAGCAGTACTTC. It translates to CASSVAGTGEQYF.

This sequence joins TRBV5-1 and TRBJ2-1; TRBD2 agrees at 10 bases. V was pared by 0 bases and J by 12 bases, with 6 bases of the junction left unmatched. Germline V lookup: CDR1 SGHRS, CDR2 YFSETQ. The CDR3 has 14 amino acids. CDR3 sequence: CASSLELAGRGQFF. The CDR3 bases are TGCGCCAGCAGCTTGGAACTAGCGGGGAGAGGGCAGTTCTTC.

The gene calls are TRBV6-6 and TRBJ1-2; D is uncertain. This CDR3 has 13 amino acids. Germline CDR1 and CDR2: MNHNY and SVGAGI (reference sequence). The ends were cut back, 2 bases at V and 8 bases at J, with 12 bases in the middle. DNA for the CDR3: TGTGCCAGCAGTTACAGAGAGGGCAGGGGCTACACCTTC. Encoded protein: CASSYREGRGYTF.

The chain has TRBV5-8 and TRBJ1-5; tentative D call: TRBD1 (6 bases). The germline V and J ends were trimmed by 2 bases and 4 bases, with 10 bases remaining between them. The CDR3 is made up of 14 amino acids. Germline CDR1 is SGHTS and CDR2 is YDEGEE. Here the CDR3 reads CASSFGQPNQPQHF. The CDR3 coding sequence is TGTGCCAGCAGCTTCGGACAGCCTAATCAGCCCCAGCATTTT.

The chain is built from TRBV30 and TRBJ2-7; no clear D. The CDR3 has 12 residues. V lost 2 bases, J lost 3 bases, and 8 bases lay in between. The germline CDR1 and CDR2 sequences are GTSNPN and SVGIG (reference sequence). Here the CDR3 reads CAWSTGGYEQYF. CDR3 coding DNA: TGTGCCTGGAGTACCGGTGGCTACGAGCAGTACTTC.